This T cell receptor (beta chain) was sequenced during a study of blood T cell repertoires in COVID-19. Study-level information: PBMCs, B-cell-depleted T cells, or T cells were the source of the cDNA or gDNA that made up the material.

Methods used by the authors: Nucleated cell counts were estimated from reference gene primer amplification. Data came from immunoSEQ multiplex PCR; TCRdb stores just in-frame clones and leaves some out. D and trimming come from the DNA, and the V and J calls and clone size come from that table. The repertoire has about 120,000 clones, around three quarters of them found once; the top ten carry 3% to 4.5%. Germline CDR1 LGHDT, CDR2 YNNKEL (reference sequence). The CDR3 spans 15 residues. Trimming left V 4 bases short and J 5 bases short, with 16 bases between. This clonotype originated in an elderly woman with acute or convalescent COVID-19. The gene calls are TRBV3-1 (or the pseudogene TRBV3-2) and TRBJ2-3; possible D gene TRBD2, 5 bases. Sequenced: peripheral blood. The CDR3 spells CASSLKSGNLDTQYF. The CDR3 region has the DNA TGTGCCAGCAGCCTCAAGAGCGGAAATCTAGATACGCAGTATTTT.